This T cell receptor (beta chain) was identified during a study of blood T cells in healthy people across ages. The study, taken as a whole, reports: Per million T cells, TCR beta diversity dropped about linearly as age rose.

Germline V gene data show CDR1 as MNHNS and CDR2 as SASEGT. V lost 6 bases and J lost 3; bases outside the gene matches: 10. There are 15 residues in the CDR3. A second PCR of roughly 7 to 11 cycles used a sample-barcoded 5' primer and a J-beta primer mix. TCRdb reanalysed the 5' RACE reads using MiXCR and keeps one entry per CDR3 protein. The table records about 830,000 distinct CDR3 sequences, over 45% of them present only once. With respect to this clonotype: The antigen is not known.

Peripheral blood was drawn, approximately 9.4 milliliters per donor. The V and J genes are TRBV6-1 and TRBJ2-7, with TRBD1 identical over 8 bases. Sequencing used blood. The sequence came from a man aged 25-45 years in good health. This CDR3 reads CASRAPVGQGYEQYF. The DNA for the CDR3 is TGTGCCAGCAGGGCCCCGGTAGGACAGGGCTACGAGCAGTACTTC.